The 23 T cell receptor beta chains given below trace back to one sample, sequenced in a study of T-cell reconstitution after alpha-beta-depleted transplantation in children. TCRbeta library preparation incorporated unique molecular identifiers. From the PCR reads, TCRdb called clonotypes with MiXCR, one entry per CDR3 protein. The table has 400,000 to 500,000 distinct CDR3 sequences, about a tenth seen once. The sequencing used PBMCs from the stem cell graft donor, collected from the stem cell graft. These receptors all come from a human donor who donated a stem cell graft to a child with acute myeloid leukemia.

The genes are TRBV12-3 or TRBV12-4 and TRBJ2-5, with D unclear. The CDR3 covers 12 residues. The ends were cut back, 5 bases at V and 7 bases at J, with 11 bases in the middle. In DNA form, the CDR3 reads TGTGCCAGCAGTACTGATGTGAGGACCCAGTACTTC. It codes for CASSTDVRTQYF.

This clonotype was counted only a few times. The chain combines TRBV5-1 with TRBJ1-4; D gene unclear. The V end was cut by 1 base, the J end by 3 bases, with 7 bases between. This CDR3 is built from 14 residues. The germline CDR1 and CDR2 sequences are SGHRS and YFSETQ. This CDR3 is CASSLWGSNEKLFF. The CDR3 DNA sequence: TGCGCCAGCAGCTTGTGGGGTTCTAATGAAAAACTGTTTTTT.

The chain employs TRBV10-3 and TRBJ2-7; 9 nucleotides agree with TRBD1. This CDR3 has 15 residues. Germline V gives CDR1 ENHRY, CDR2 SYGVKD. Unmatched junction bases numbered 4, after V lost 3 bases and J lost 1 base. CDR3 bases: TGTGCCATCAGTGAACCGGGACAGGGTTCCTACGAGCAGTACGTC. It yields the protein CAISEPGQGSYEQYV.

On this clonotype itself: It may be a read error: a sequence one base away is much more abundant. The J gene is TRBJ2-5, the V gene TRBV15, with TRBD2 identical over 7 bases. Per germline, CDR1 LNHNV and CDR2 YYDKDF (reference sequence). The V segment lost 5 bases and the J segment 0 bases; nucleotides outside the gene matches: 9. The CDR3 sequence is 16 residues long. The CDR3 coding sequence is TGTGCCACCAGCCGAGGGACTACCGGGGACCAAGAGACCCAGTACTTC. This codes for CATSRGTTGDQETQYF.

This clonotype was counted only a few times. This chain connects TRBV5-5 to TRBJ2-3, with a weak D call TRBD1 (5 bases). There are 15 residues in the CDR3. Germline V CDR1 and CDR2: SGHKS, YYEKEE (reference sequence). Trimming pared 2 bases from V and 1 base from J, leaving 11 bases between. The CDR3 loop is CASSLVTVGTDTQYF. The CDR3 nucleotides read TGTGCCAGCAGCTTAGTGACAGTGGGCACAGATACGCAGTATTTT.

In its sample, this clonotype was seen a few times. V gene TRBV6-2 or TRBV6-3 combines with J gene TRBJ2-5, with a weak D call TRBD2 (6 bases). The germline V gene has CDR1 MNHEY and CDR2 SVGEGT. CDR3 length: 16 amino acids. V lost 6 bases to trimming and J lost 2 bases, with 19 bases between them. The CDR3 sequence is CASSSFRVGGQETQYF. The CDR3 DNA follows: TGTGCCAGCAGCAGCTTTCGTGTGGGGGGACAAGAGACCCAGTACTTC.

This clonotype was counted ten times or more. The chain employs TRBV10-3 and TRBJ2-2, with TRBD2 identical over 7 bases. Germline CDR1 reads ENHRY; CDR2 reads SYGVKD. The junction had 17 bases not matched to a gene; V was cut back by 0 bases and J by 7 bases. The CDR3 extends over 19 amino acids. CDR3 bases: TGTGCCATCAGTGAGTCCCCCGGACTAGGAGGGGTTATCGGCGGGGAGCTGTTTTTT. Encoded protein: CAISESPGLGGVIGGELFF.

V and J are TRBV15 and TRBJ1-5; 7 nucleotides agree with TRBD1. CDR1 LNHNV and CDR2 YYDKDF come from the germline V gene (reference sequence). After removal of 7 bases from V and 0 bases from J, the junction contained 9 bases not matched to a gene. The CDR3 contains 16 residues. The CDR3 nucleotides are TGTGCCACCACCACAGGGGTACATTATAGCAATCAGCCCCAGCATTTT. Its protein is CATTTGVHYSNQPQHF. The whole variable domain, remainder taken from reference TRBV15 and TRBJ1-5, is DAMVIQNPRYQVTQFGKPVTLSCSQTLNHNVMYWYQQKSSQAPKLLFHYYDKDFNNEADTPDNFQSRRPNTSFCFLDIRSPGLGDTAMYLCATTTGVHYSNQPQHFGDGTRLSIL.

This chain uses TRBV29-1 with TRBJ2-2; no reliable D call. Germline V gives CDR1 SQVTM, CDR2 ANQGSEA. The CDR3 extends over 12 amino acids. The ends were cut back, 0 bases at V and 8 bases at J, with 7 bases in the middle. The DNA of the CDR3 is TGCAGCGTTGAAGATCATTCGGGGGAGCTGTTTTTT. Protein product: CSVEDHSGELFF.

Ten or more counts support this clonotype. The chain combines TRBV7-3 with TRBJ2-3; D not resolved. CDR3 length equals 15 residues. Germline assignment: CDR1 SGHTA and CDR2 FQGTGA. The V gene lost 2 bases and the J gene lost 2 bases, with 11 bases spanning the gap. DNA for the CDR3: TGTGCCAGCAGCTTAGATTCTCATCCCACAGATACGCAGTATTTT. The encoded protein is CASSLDSHPTDTQYF.

This sequence joins TRBV7-2 and TRBJ2-1; 10 bases match TRBD2. V shed 0 bases and J 6 bases; nucleotides not matched to a gene: 8. The germline gives CDR1 SGHTA, CDR2 FQGNSA. The CDR3 is 17 amino acids. The CDR3: CASSLALAGAGGNEQFF. In DNA, the CDR3 is TGTGCCAGCAGCTTAGCCCTAGCGGGGGCCGGGGGCAATGAGCAGTTCTTC.

The V call is TRBV23-1, the J call TRBJ2-3; 14 nucleotides agree with TRBD2. TRBV23-1 is sorted into the ORF group, with uncertain function. There are 20 residues in the CDR3. V lost 6 bases to trimming and J lost 1 base; unmatched junction nucleotides: 15. The CDR3 nucleotides read TGCGCCAGCAGCGGGAAGACTAGCGGGGGGGGACCGGCATGCACAGATACGCAGTATTTT. The encoded protein is CASSGKTSGGGPACTDTQYF.

The chain couples TRBV29-1 to TRBJ2-7; D possibly uses TRBD1 or TRBD2 (5 bases each). Trimming pared 7 bases from V and 2 bases from J, leaving 18 bases between. Looked up from germline, CDR1 is SQVTM and CDR2 is ANQGSEA. CDR3 length: 14 residues. The CDR3 region is CSALNWGLAYEQYF. For the CDR3, the DNA is TGCAGCGCCCTAAATTGGGGGTTAGCCTACGAGCAGTACTTC.

The chain carries TRBV3-1 and TRBJ1-1; TRBD1 matches 8 bases. There are 15 residues in the CDR3. The V segment lost 11 bases and the J segment 1 base; nucleotides outside the gene matches: 12. CDR1 and CDR2 from the germline V gene are LGHDT and YNNKEL (reference sequence). CDR3 sequence: CACSPPGTGNTEAFF. DNA of the CDR3: TGTGCCTGCTCCCCTCCCGGGACAGGGAACACTGAAGCTTTCTTT.

In this sample, this clonotype turned up a few times. The genes are TRBV4-1 and TRBJ1-6, with D possibly TRBD1 on 5 matching bases. Germline CDR1 is MGHRA and CDR2 is YSYEKL. CDR3 length: 17 residues. Trimming took 1 base from V and 9 from J, leaving 19 bases between them. The CDR3 nucleotides read TGCGCCAGCAGCCAAGTTGGTCGGGGCCCAATTGGTTCACCCCTCCACTTT. Translated: CASSQVGRGPIGSPLHF.

This clonotype was observed at least ten times. The chain couples TRBV6-5 to TRBJ2-3; tentative D call: TRBD2 (5 bases). CDR1 and CDR2 from the germline V gene are MNHEY and SVGAGI. Trimming shortened V by 4 bases and J by 4 bases, and 12 bases separated the two germline ends. The CDR3 sequence is 14 residues long. The CDR3 sequence: CASSSTNWADTQYF. CDR3 in DNA: TGTGCCAGCAGTTCGACTAACTGGGCAGATACGCAGTATTTT.

This clonotype was counted many times. This chain connects TRBV10-3 to TRBJ2-1; TRBD2 might be the D (8 bases). The CDR3 contains 13 residues. Trimming cost V 11 bases and J 2 bases, with 13 bases left between them. Germline loops: CDR1 ENHRY, CDR2 SYGVKD. The DNA for the CDR3 is TGTGCCGCGGGGGGACAGCCCTACAATGAGCAGTTCTTC. This codes for CAAGGQPYNEQFF.

This clonotype was counted at least ten times. V gene TRBV5-1 combines with J gene TRBJ2-3, with 7 nucleotides matching TRBD2. With 7 bases clipped from V and 2 bases from J, the junction kept 7 bases outside the gene matches. The CDR3 contains 14 residues. Germline V lookup: CDR1 SGHRS, CDR2 YFSETQ. In nucleotides, the CDR3 is TGCGCCAGCGCCTCGGGGGGAACCACAGATACGCAGTATTTT. This gives the protein CASASGGTTDTQYF.

This rearrangement joins TRBV6-1 to TRBJ2-3; the match to TRBD1 covers 7 bases. Germline V CDR1 and CDR2: MNHNS, SASEGT. There are 15 residues in the CDR3. With V trimmed by 7 bases and J by 0 bases, 7 bases remained unmatched. Written as DNA, the CDR3 is TGTGCCAGCAACCCCGGGACAGTAAGCACAGATACGCAGTATTTT. Translating gives CASNPGTVSTDTQYF.

This clonotype was observed at least ten times. J is TRBJ1-5 and V is TRBV13; no reliable D call. Between the trimmed V and J ends, which lost 0 bases and 1 base, there was a span of 10 bases. Germline values: CDR1 PRHDT, CDR2 FYEKMQ (reference sequence). This CDR3 has 16 residues. As DNA, the CDR3 is TGTGCCAGCAGCTTAGGCGGAGGCAGGAGCAATCAGCCCCAGCATTTT. Its protein is CASSLGGGRSNQPQHF.

This sequence joins TRBV6-5 and TRBJ1-2, with a weak D call TRBD1 (5 bases). Trimming cost V 5 bases and J 4 bases, with 14 bases left between them. Per germline, CDR1 MNHEY and CDR2 SVGAGI. CDR3 length: 14 residues. CDR3 in DNA: TGTGCCAGCAGTAACACCCGGGGCCTCTATGGCTACACCTTC. Amino acids: CASSNTRGLYGYTF.

This clonotype has just a few counts. V is TRBV7-2 and J is TRBJ2-4; D possibly uses TRBD1 or TRBD2 (5 bases each). The CDR3 contains 15 residues. Trimming took 3 bases from V and 8 from J, leaving 17 bases between them. Germline V gene lookup returns CDR1 SGHTA and CDR2 FQGNSA. The CDR3 region has the DNA TGTGCCAGCAGCTTTAATCGAGGGGTCTCGGACATTCAGTACTTC. Translating it yields CASSFNRGVSDIQYF.

The gene calls are TRBV20-1 and TRBJ2-7, with 8 bases fitting TRBD2. Germline CDR1 and CDR2: DFQATT and SNEGSKA (reference sequence). The CDR3 runs to 14 residues. V shed 3 bases, J shed 2 bases, and the junction held 6 bases outside the gene matches. The CDR3 DNA sequence: TGCAGTGCTAGGGAGGGGACTAGAGCCTACGAGCAGTACTTC. Translating gives CSAREGTRAYEQYF.